This note documents a single T cell receptor beta chain sequence. Germline V gene data show CDR1 as ENHRY and CDR2 as SYGVKD. V was cut by 2 bases and J by 5 bases, with 12 bases left in between. The CDR3 is made up of 14 amino acids. In the original processing: How many nucleated cells were present was estimated from reference gene primer amplification. Profiled with immunoSEQ multiplex PCR; TCRdb holds only in-frame clones, not every one. The V and J calls and clone size come from that table; D and trimming were worked out from the DNA. This sample has around 310,000 clones, with around 89% found just once. The entry originates in a study of blood T cell repertoires in COVID-19. Study summary: Samples of COVID-19 (acute and convalescent) were obtained from the United States, Italy and Spain.

V gene TRBV10-3 combines with J gene TRBJ1-2; a possible D gene is TRBD1 (5 bases). The clonotype was recovered from a woman aged 55-69 years with acute or convalescent COVID-19. The specimen sequenced was peripheral blood. CDR3 residues: CAISEGGSEYGYTF. Here the CDR3 DNA reads TGTGCCATCAGTGAGGGGGGGAGCGAATATGGCTACACCTTC.